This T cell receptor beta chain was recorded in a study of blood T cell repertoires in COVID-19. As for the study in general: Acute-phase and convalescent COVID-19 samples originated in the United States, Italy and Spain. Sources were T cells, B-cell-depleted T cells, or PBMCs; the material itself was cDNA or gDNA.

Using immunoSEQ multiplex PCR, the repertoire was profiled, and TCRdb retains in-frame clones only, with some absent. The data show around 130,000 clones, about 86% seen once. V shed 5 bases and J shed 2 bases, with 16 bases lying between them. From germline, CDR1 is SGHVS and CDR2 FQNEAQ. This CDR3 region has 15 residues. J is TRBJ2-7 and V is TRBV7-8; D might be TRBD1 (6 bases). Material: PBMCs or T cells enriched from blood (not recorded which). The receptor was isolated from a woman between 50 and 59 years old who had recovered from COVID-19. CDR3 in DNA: TGTGCCAGCAGCGATCCCCGGACAGCTCCCTACGAGCAGTACTTC. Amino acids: CASSDPRTAPYEQYF.